These 28 T cell receptor beta chains originate from one sample sequenced in a study of cytomegalovirus exposure and HLA in healthy donors. Produced via immunoSEQ multiplex PCR; TCRdb's table is partial and in-frame only. The table shows about 240,000 clones, with roughly 86% occurring only once. The material sequenced was PBMCs. The receptors derive from a woman aged 25 to 45 in good health and CMV-seropositive.

The V and J genes are TRBV10-3 and TRBJ1-1; TRBD1 is a possible D gene (5 bases). This CDR3 contains 16 residues. Germline lookup yields CDR1 ENHRY and CDR2 SYGVKD. Trimming shortened V by 6 bases and J by 3 bases, and 20 bases separated the two germline ends. CDR3 loop: CAIRGNIGAGDTEAFF. The DNA for the CDR3 is TGTGCCATCAGAGGGAATATAGGGGCCGGAGACACTGAAGCTTTCTTT.

This chain connects TRBV5-1 to TRBJ2-3; D is perhaps TRBD1 (5 bases). This CDR3 has 15 amino acids. Germline V CDR1 and CDR2: SGHRS, YFSETQ. Trimming removed 0 bases from V and 0 bases from J, with 8 bases in between. CDR3 region: CASSLARASTDTQYF. DNA for the CDR3: TGCGCCAGCAGCTTGGCCAGGGCTAGCACAGATACGCAGTATTTT.

This chain connects TRBV5-1 to TRBJ2-1, with TRBD1 identical over 9 bases. The CDR3 is 17 amino acids. After removal of 4 bases from V and 6 bases from J, the junction contained 14 bases not matched to a gene. Germline V CDR1 and CDR2: SGHRS, YFSETQ. The CDR3 reads CASSKGTGTGYPNEQFF. The DNA for the CDR3 is TGCGCCAGCAGCAAGGGGACCGGGACAGGGTACCCCAATGAGCAGTTCTTC.

The V gene is TRBV4-1, the J gene TRBJ2-2; 8 bases agree with TRBD2. Germline CDR1 and CDR2: MGHRA and YSYEKL. The junction had 2 bases not matched to a gene; V was cut back by 2 bases and J by 6 bases. The CDR3 length is 14 residues. The CDR3 reads CASSQSGSAGELFF. The DNA of the CDR3 is TGCGCCAGCAGCCAAAGCGGGAGCGCCGGGGAGCTGTTTTTT.

The J gene is TRBJ2-5, the V gene TRBV28; 9 nucleotides line up with TRBD2. The germline gives CDR1 MDHEN, CDR2 SYDVKM. CDR3 size: 14 residues. V trimming: 1 base; J trimming: 5 bases; junction bases outside the gene matches: 2. Here the CDR3 reads CASSLFAGGETQYF. The CDR3 DNA reads as TGTGCCAGCAGTTTATTTGCGGGAGGGGAGACCCAGTACTTC.

The rearrangement uses TRBV14 and TRBJ2-1; D perhaps matches TRBD2 (6 bases). The CDR3 is 14 residues long. Looked up from germline, CDR1 is SGHDN and CDR2 is FVKESK. Trimming stripped 0 bases from V and 10 bases from J, with 13 bases between. CDR3 residues: CASSQEAGRREQFF. In DNA form, the CDR3 reads TGTGCCAGCAGCCAAGAGGCGGGGCGAAGGGAGCAGTTCTTC.

Here the CDR3 DNA reads TGTGCCAGCAATTTAGCGGGAGGGCCGAGCAATGAGCAGTTCTTC. This translates into CASNLAGGPSNEQFF. The chain links TRBV6-5 to TRBJ2-1; TRBD2 aligns across 11 bases. The CDR3 consists of 15 residues. Trimming cost V 7 bases and J 6 bases; bases outside gene matches: 8. The germline V gene has CDR1 MNHEY and CDR2 SVGAGI.

Only a few counts were recorded for this clone. The V and J genes are TRBV28 and TRBJ1-5; maybe TRBD1 (6 bases). Looked up from germline, CDR1 is MDHEN and CDR2 is SYDVKM. Trimming shortened V by 8 bases and J by 5 bases, and 16 bases separated the two germline ends. The CDR3 is 14 residues long. The CDR3 loop is CASSTGQFHQPQHF. The CDR3 coding sequence is TGTGCCAGCTCTACAGGACAGTTCCATCAGCCCCAGCATTTT.

J is TRBJ2-2 and V is TRBV5-1; 12 nucleotides match TRBD2. Germline values: CDR1 SGHRS, CDR2 YFSETQ. The CDR3 covers 17 residues. V shed 4 bases and J 1 base; nucleotides not matched to a gene: 5. CDR3: CASSPTTSGGNTGELFF. CDR3 nucleotides: TGCGCCAGCAGCCCGACGACTAGCGGGGGGAACACCGGGGAGCTGTTTTTT.

The V call is TRBV19, the J call TRBJ1-1, with D unclear. The CDR3 loop spans 12 amino acids. In germline, CDR1 is LNHDA, CDR2 SQIVND (reference sequence). Deletions cut 4 bases from V and 5 bases from J, with 8 bases between. CDR3 in amino acids: CASSRTETEAFF. DNA of the CDR3: TGTGCCAGTAGTAGAACAGAAACTGAAGCTTTCTTT.

The chain combines TRBV10-1 with TRBJ2-7; 7 bases map to TRBD1. The CDR3 loop spans 13 amino acids. V lost 3 bases, J lost 10 bases, and 9 bases stayed unmatched. The V gene's germline CDR1 is WNHNN and CDR2 SYGVQD (reference sequence). CDR3 amino acids: CASSEQAQGVQYF. CDR3 DNA: TGCGCCAGCAGTGAACAGGCCCAGGGGGTTCAGTACTTC.

The chain uses TRBV2 and TRBJ2-5; D perhaps matches TRBD2 (7 bases). There are 17 residues in the CDR3. Trimming stripped 2 bases from V and 2 bases from J, with 18 bases between. In germline, CDR1 is SNHLY, CDR2 FYNNEI. CDR3 in amino acids: CASSEFLQGGGQETQYF. CDR3 in DNA: TGTGCCAGCAGTGAATTTCTTCAGGGAGGGGGTCAAGAGACCCAGTACTTC.

CDR3 sequence: CASSRGDGYNQPQHF. The CDR3 DNA reads as TGTGCCAGTAGTAGGGGGGACGGGTACAATCAGCCCCAGCATTTT. The chain joins TRBV19 to TRBJ1-5; possibly TRBD1 for D (5 bases). Germline CDR1 reads LNHDA; CDR2 reads SQIVND (reference sequence). The CDR3 has 15 amino acids. V shed 4 bases and J shed 3 bases, with 13 bases lying between them.

The V call is TRBV4-2, the J call TRBJ2-2, with TRBD2 identical over 11 bases. Germline lookup yields CDR1 LGHNA and CDR2 YNFKEQ. V was clipped by 1 base and J by 6 bases; unmatched bases: 7. The CDR3 runs 17 residues. The CDR3 reads CASSQVLAGEQAGELFF. The CDR3 DNA is TGTGCCAGCAGCCAAGTACTAGCGGGAGAACAGGCCGGGGAGCTGTTTTTT.

There are a few counts of this clone. The CDR3 sequence is CASSLLPSSHEQYF. CDR3 coding DNA: TGTGCCAGCAGCTTACTCCCCTCGAGCCACGAGCAGTACTTC. J is TRBJ2-7 and V is TRBV7-3; no clear D gene. Germline V lookup: CDR1 SGHTA, CDR2 FQGTGA. Trimming took 2 bases from V and 5 from J, leaving 13 bases between them. The CDR3 runs 14 residues. The entire variable domain, with the rest obtained from reference TRBV7-3 and TRBJ2-7, is as follows: GAGVSQTPSNKVTEKGKYVELRCDPISGHTALYWYRQSLGQGPEFLIYFQGTGAADDSGLPNDRFFAVRPEGSVSTLKIQRTERGDSAVYLCASSLLPSSHEQYFGPGTRLTVT.

This clone was detected a few times. The V and J genes are TRBV28 and TRBJ1-2; D gene ambiguous. From germline, CDR1 is MDHEN and CDR2 SYDVKM. The CDR3 is 13 residues long. V was cut by 5 bases and J by 2 bases, with 9 bases left in between. CDR3 sequence: CASSLPGNYGYTF. Here the CDR3 DNA reads TGTGCCAGCAGTCTCCCCGGGAACTATGGCTACACCTTC.

The chain recombines TRBV6-5 with TRBJ1-3, with D unresolved. V was cut by 3 bases and J by 2 bases, with 11 bases left in between. Germline V gene data show CDR1 as MNHEY and CDR2 as SVGAGI. The CDR3 runs to 15 residues. The CDR3 here is CASSYEGRAGNTIYF. The CDR3 DNA sequence: TGTGCCAGCAGTTATGAGGGAAGGGCTGGAAACACCATATATTTT.

This clone has just one count. V usage is TRBV7-2 and J usage is TRBJ2-7, with 7 bases matching TRBD1. The CDR3 loop spans 13 amino acids. V shed 1 base, J shed 13 bases, and the junction held 10 bases outside the gene matches. From germline, CDR1 is SGHTA and CDR2 FQGNSA. CDR3 region: CASSLGPDRANYF. DNA of the CDR3: TGTGCCAGCAGCTTAGGACCTGACAGGGCAAACTACTTC. Drawing the rest from reference TRBV7-2 and TRBJ2-7, the complete variable domain is GAGVSQSPSNKVTEKGKDVELRCDPISGHTALYWYRQSLGQGLEFLIYFQGNSAPDKSGLPSDRFSAERTGGSVSTLTIQRTQQEDSAVYLCASSLGPDRANYFGPGTRLTVT.

The chain recombines TRBV28 with TRBJ2-5, with a possible D match to TRBD1 (5 bases). V lost 6 bases to trimming and J lost 3 bases, with 17 bases between them. Germline V gene data show CDR1 as MDHEN and CDR2 as SYDVKM. The CDR3 totals 15 residues. The CDR3: CASSRQGNGEETQYF. For the CDR3, the DNA is TGTGCCAGCAGCCGGCAGGGTAATGGGGAAGAGACCCAGTACTTC. The whole variable domain, remainder taken from reference TRBV28 and TRBJ2-5, is DVKVTQSSRYLVKRTGEKVFLECVQDMDHENMFWYRQDPGLGLRLIYFSYDVKMKEKGDIPEGYSVSREKKERFSLILESASTNQTSMYLCASSRQGNGEETQYFGPGTRLLVL.

This rearrangement joins TRBV7-2 to TRBJ1-2; perhaps TRBD1 as D (6 bases). The CDR3 totals 14 residues. The V end lost 3 bases, the J end lost 4 bases, and 12 bases lay between the germline ends. Looked up from germline, CDR1 is SGHTA and CDR2 is FQGNSA. DNA for the CDR3: TGTGCCAGCAGCTTCCAACAGGGACCCTATGGCTACACCTTC. It encodes CASSFQQGPYGYTF.

This chain uses TRBV29-1 with TRBJ2-3; TRBD1 might be the D (5 bases). This CDR3 is 12 amino acids long. Trimming took 4 bases from V and 4 from J, leaving 9 bases between them. The germline CDR1 and CDR2 sequences are SQVTM and ANQGSEA. CDR3 coding DNA: TGCAGCGTTGTGGGGCTAGCAGATACGCAGTATTTT. This translates into CSVVGLADTQYF.

This chain links TRBV25-1 with TRBJ1-3; 7 positions agree with TRBD1. Trimming took 4 bases from V and 4 from J; bases not matched to a gene: 4. CDR3 length: 14 residues. Germline assignment: CDR1 MGHDK and CDR2 SYGVNS. CDR3 region: CASSGTGGGNTIYF. Written as DNA, the CDR3 is TGTGCCAGCAGTGGGACAGGTGGGGGAAACACCATATATTTT.

V is TRBV2 and J is TRBJ1-2, with 7 nucleotides matching TRBD1. V lost 6 bases, J lost 0 bases, and 4 bases stayed unmatched. The CDR3 spans 14 residues. The germline V gene has CDR1 SNHLY and CDR2 FYNNEI. CDR3 protein: CASRLQGANYGYTF. DNA of the CDR3: TGTGCCAGCAGGCTTCAGGGGGCTAACTATGGCTACACCTTC.

This chain joins TRBV9 and TRBJ2-1; 8 bases map to TRBD2. J was trimmed by 9 bases and V by 0 bases; bases with no gene match: 14. This CDR3 has 17 residues. Per germline, CDR1 SGDLS and CDR2 YYNGEE. In DNA, the CDR3 is TGTGCCAGCAGCGTAGGGTTGGGACTAGGGGTAACGGGTGAGCAGTTCTTC. Protein: CASSVGLGLGVTGEQFF.

The chain joins TRBV27 to TRBJ1-4; 7 bases fit TRBD1. This CDR3 is built from 16 residues. The trim removed 5 bases at V and 8 bases at J, leaving 14 bases unmatched. Germline CDR1 reads MNHEY; CDR2 reads SMNVEV (reference sequence). The DNA of the CDR3 is TGTGCCAGCAGTCAACCAGGGGGTCGGTTCGGCGAAAAACTGTTTTTT. Translation: CASSQPGGRFGEKLFF.

J is TRBJ2-7 and V is TRBV2; 8 bases fit TRBD1. The junction had 9 bases not matched to a gene; V was cut back by 6 bases and J by 5 bases. The CDR3 runs 14 residues. Germline-derived CDR1 and CDR2 are SNHLY and FYNNEI. For the CDR3, the DNA is TGTGCCAGCAGGCACCCCGGACAGGGCGACGAGCAGTACTTC. Translated, it gives CASRHPGQGDEQYF.

The gene calls are TRBV10-3 and TRBJ1-2, with D unclear. CDR3 length: 16 amino acids. The V end lost 6 bases, the J end lost 1 base, and 18 bases lay between the germline ends. The V gene's germline CDR1 is ENHRY and CDR2 SYGVKD. The CDR3, as DNA: TGTGCCATCAGCCGCCTGGACTTGCAGAGTAACTATGGCTACACCTTC. Encoded protein: CAISRLDLQSNYGYTF.

This sequence joins TRBV5-4 and TRBJ1-1; D perhaps matches TRBD1 (5 bases). The ends were cut back, 0 bases at V and 4 bases at J, with 10 bases in the middle. CDR1 is SGHNT, CDR2 YYREEE, per germline (reference sequence). The CDR3 contains 14 residues. The CDR3 loop is CASSLEGAGTEAFF. CDR3 sequence (DNA): TGTGCCAGCAGCTTGGAAGGGGCAGGCACTGAAGCTTTCTTT.